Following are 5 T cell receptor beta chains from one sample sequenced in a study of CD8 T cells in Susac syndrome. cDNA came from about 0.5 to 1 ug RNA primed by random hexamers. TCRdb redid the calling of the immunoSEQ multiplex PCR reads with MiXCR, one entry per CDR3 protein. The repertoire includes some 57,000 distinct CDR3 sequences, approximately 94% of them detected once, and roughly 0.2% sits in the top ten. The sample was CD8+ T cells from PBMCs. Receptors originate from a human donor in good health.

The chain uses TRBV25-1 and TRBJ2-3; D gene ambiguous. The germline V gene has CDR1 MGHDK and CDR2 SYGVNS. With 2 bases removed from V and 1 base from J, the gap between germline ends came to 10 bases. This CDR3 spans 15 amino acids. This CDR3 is CASSEGVGGTDTQYF. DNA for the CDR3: TGTGCCAGCAGTGAAGGAGTCGGAGGCACAGATACGCAGTATTTT. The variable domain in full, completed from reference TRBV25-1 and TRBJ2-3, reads EADIYQTPRYLVIGTGKKITLECSQTMGHDKMYWYQQDPGMELHLIHYSYGVNSTEKGDLSSESTVSRIRTEHFPLTLESARPSHTSQYLCASSEGVGGTDTQYFGPGTRLTVL.

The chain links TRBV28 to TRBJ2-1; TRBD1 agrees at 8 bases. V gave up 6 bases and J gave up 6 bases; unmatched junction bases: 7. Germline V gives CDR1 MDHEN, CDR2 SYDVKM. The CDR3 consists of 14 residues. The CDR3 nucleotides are TGTGCCAGCAGCTCGGACAGGGAGATCAATGAGCAGTTCTTC. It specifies CASSSDREINEQFF.

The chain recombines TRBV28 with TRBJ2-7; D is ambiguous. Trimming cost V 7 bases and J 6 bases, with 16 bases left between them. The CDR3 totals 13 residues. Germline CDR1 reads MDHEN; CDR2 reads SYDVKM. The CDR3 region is CASNGHRGAEQYF. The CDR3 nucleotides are TGTGCCAGCAACGGGCACCGAGGCGCCGAGCAGTACTTC.

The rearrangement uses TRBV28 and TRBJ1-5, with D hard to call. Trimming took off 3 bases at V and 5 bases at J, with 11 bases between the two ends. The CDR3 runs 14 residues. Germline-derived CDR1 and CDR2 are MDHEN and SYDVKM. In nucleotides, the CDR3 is TGTGCCAGCAGTTTGCCCACGACCTATCAGCCCCAGCATTTT. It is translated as CASSLPTTYQPQHF. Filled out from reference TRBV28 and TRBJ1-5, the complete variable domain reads DVKVTQSSRYLVKRTGEKVFLECVQDMDHENMFWYRQDPGLGLRLIYFSYDVKMKEKGDIPEGYSVSREKKERFSLILESASTNQTSMYLCASSLPTTYQPQHFGDGTRLSIL.

The CDR3 DNA reads as TGTGCCAGCAGCCCCATGGAAGGGGATGGCTACACCTTC. Encoded protein: CASSPMEGDGYTF. The chain has TRBV5-5 and TRBJ1-2, with D perhaps matching TRBD1 (5 bases). Germline assignment: CDR1 SGHKS and CDR2 YYEKEE (reference sequence). Trimming shortened V by 4 bases and J by 6 bases, and 13 bases separated the two germline ends. CDR3 size: 13 residues.